These 22 T cell receptor beta chains share one sample of origin, sequenced in a study of cytomegalovirus exposure and HLA in healthy donors. Amplification used 60 Vbeta primers and 13 Jbeta primers. Profiling relied on immunoSEQ multiplex PCR, and the TCRdb table lists in-frame clones only, not all of them. Of some 120,000 clones listed, 50% to 65% are singletons. Source material: PBMCs. These receptors all stem from a woman in her thirties or forties in good health and CMV-seropositive.

This clone was found a few times. V usage is TRBV19 and J usage is TRBJ1-1, with 9 bases matching TRBD1. The J segment lost 2 bases and the V segment lost 5 bases, leaving 12 bases of the junction unmatched. Germline CDR1 is LNHDA and CDR2 is SQIVND (reference sequence). This CDR3 has 17 amino acids. The CDR3 is CASSATTGTGSNTEAFF. Here the CDR3 DNA reads TGTGCCAGTAGTGCTACCACCGGGACAGGGAGTAACACTGAAGCTTTCTTT. Looking up the rest from reference TRBV19 and TRBJ1-1 gives the full variable domain: DGGITQSPKYLFRKEGQNVTLSCEQNLNHDAMYWYRQDPGQGLRLIYYSQIVNDFQKGDIAEGYSVSREKKESFPLTVTSAQKNPTAFYLCASSATTGTGSNTEAFFGQGTRLTVV.

V usage is TRBV28 and J usage is TRBJ1-1; TRBD1 agrees at 7 bases. Trimming removed 1 base from V and 10 bases from J; junction bases left unmatched: 12. Looked up from germline, CDR1 is MDHEN and CDR2 is SYDVKM. The CDR3 runs to 15 residues. The CDR3 region is CASSLLRGQLRLAFF. The CDR3 bases are TGTGCCAGCAGTTTATTGAGGGGACAGCTACGGCTAGCTTTCTTT.

The chain joins TRBV19 to TRBJ1-1; D is unresolved. CDR1 and CDR2 (germline): LNHDA, SQIVND (reference sequence). V dropped 11 bases and J dropped 5 bases, with 12 bases sitting between them. The CDR3 is 11 residues long. Here the CDR3 reads CASTRWTEAFF. Written as DNA, the CDR3 is TGTGCCTCAACCCGGTGGACTGAAGCTTTCTTT.

V usage is TRBV27 and J usage is TRBJ2-7, with no clear D. The germline CDR1 and CDR2 sequences are MNHEY and SMNVEV (reference sequence). This CDR3 is built from 10 residues. V shed 8 bases and J shed 3 bases, with 5 bases lying between them. This CDR3 reads CASGHYEQYF. Written as DNA, the CDR3 is TGTGCCAGCGGGCACTACGAGCAGTACTTC.

The CDR3 nucleotides read TGTGCCAGCAGCGGGACTAGCGGCTACGAGCAGTACTTC. It codes for CASSGTSGYEQYF. V gene TRBV7-9 combines with J gene TRBJ2-7; 11 bases line up with TRBD2. Trimming at V came to 5 bases and at J to 3 bases, leaving 0 bases not matched to a gene. Looked up from germline, CDR1 is SEHNR and CDR2 is FQNEAQ (reference sequence). CDR3 length: 13 amino acids.

This chain links TRBV11-2 with TRBJ2-7; weak D call: TRBD1 (5 bases). The CDR3 contains 13 residues. Per germline, CDR1 SGHAT and CDR2 FQNNGV. V lost 5 bases and J 4 bases, leaving 12 bases between the germline ends. The CDR3 DNA is TGTGCCAGCAGCCGGACAAACGCGTACGAGCAGTACTTC. This gives the protein CASSRTNAYEQYF.

Only a few counts were recorded for this clone. V and J are TRBV5-1 and TRBJ1-1; 8 bases agree with TRBD1. Per the germline V gene, CDR1 is SGHRS and CDR2 is YFSETQ. Trimming at V came to 4 bases and at J to 1 base, leaving 6 bases not matched to a gene. The CDR3 contains 15 residues. This CDR3 reads CASSPTTGANTEAFF. As DNA, the CDR3 is TGCGCCAGCAGCCCGACGACAGGGGCGAACACTGAAGCTTTCTTT.

This chain connects TRBV10-1 to TRBJ2-7; tentative D call: TRBD1 (6 bases). This CDR3 region has 15 residues. Germline CDR1 is WNHNN and CDR2 is SYGVQD (reference sequence). V lost 9 bases and J lost 5, with 23 bases in between. CDR3 in amino acids: CARALFGGKEDEQYF. CDR3 coding DNA: TGCGCCAGAGCTTTATTTGGGGGCAAAGAGGACGAGCAGTACTTC.

In DNA form, the CDR3 reads TGTGCCAGCAGCCAAGAAATAAGCCTGGGCAGGGTCCACGAGCAGTACTTC. As protein: CASSQEISLGRVHEQYF. The rearrangement links TRBV4-2 to TRBJ2-7; tentative D call: TRBD1 (5 bases). The CDR3 sequence is 17 residues long. V lost 0 bases and J lost 5, with 20 bases in between. In germline, CDR1 is LGHNA, CDR2 YNFKEQ.

The chain carries TRBV5-1 and TRBJ2-2; 13 bases line up with TRBD2. Germline CDR1 reads SGHRS; CDR2 reads YFSETQ. V was clipped by 2 bases and J by 6 bases; unmatched bases: 13. The length of the CDR3 is 19 residues. The CDR3 nucleotides read TGCGCCAGCAGCTTACTAGCGGGGGGGCCAAGAACCGGGCCCGGGGAGCTGTTTTTT. Protein product: CASSLLAGGPRTGPGELFF.

This sequence joins TRBV2 and TRBJ1-5; D is undetermined. The CDR3 loop spans 13 amino acids. Germline values: CDR1 SNHLY, CDR2 FYNNEI. V lost 2 bases and J 4 bases, leaving 6 bases between the germline ends. In DNA form, the CDR3 reads TGTGCCAGCAGTGAATTAGAAAATCAGCCCCAGCATTTT. This encodes CASSELENQPQHF.

This clone was seen a handful of times. The chain uses TRBV19 and TRBJ1-2; the match to TRBD1 covers 8 bases. V lost 3 bases to trimming and J lost 2 bases; unmatched junction nucleotides: 5. This CDR3 comprises 15 residues. Germline CDR1 is LNHDA and CDR2 is SQIVND (reference sequence). The CDR3 nucleotides are TGTGCCAGTAGTATCTGGCAGGGGGCGAACTATGGCTACACCTTC. This gives the protein CASSIWQGANYGYTF.

This clone was counted only a few times. The chain's CDR3 is CAISESRTLYEQYF. Here the CDR3 DNA reads TGTGCCATCAGTGAGTCTCGGACACTCTACGAGCAGTACTTC. The chain couples TRBV10-3 to TRBJ2-7, with D perhaps TRBD1 (5 bases). V dropped 0 bases and J dropped 3 bases, with 9 bases sitting between them. The germline V gene encodes CDR1 ENHRY and CDR2 SYGVKD. The CDR3 length is 14 residues.

This rearrangement joins TRBV7-2 to TRBJ2-6, with D unclear. There are 15 residues in the CDR3. V shed 3 bases and J shed 0 bases, with 6 bases lying between them. The germline V gene has CDR1 SGHTA and CDR2 FQGNSA. The CDR3 loop is CASSLRRSGANVLTF. In DNA, the CDR3 is TGTGCCAGCAGCTTGAGGCGCTCTGGGGCCAACGTCCTGACTTTC.

The V call is TRBV30, the J call TRBJ2-7; 7 bases fit TRBD1. Germline CDR1 reads GTSNPN; CDR2 reads SVGIG (reference sequence). The CDR3 consists of 13 residues. Trimming at V came to 0 bases and at J to 4 bases, leaving 3 bases not matched to a gene. The CDR3 DNA is TGTGCCTGGAGTGTGGGCAGGGGGTACGAGCAGTACTTC. Amino acids: CAWSVGRGYEQYF.

This rearrangement joins TRBV6-6 to TRBJ2-1; D is perhaps TRBD2 (5 bases). Germline CDR1 and CDR2: MNHNY and SVGAGI (reference sequence). Trimming pared 2 bases from V and 4 bases from J, leaving 9 bases between. CDR3 length: 14 residues. The CDR3 DNA is TGTGCCAGCAGTTACGGAGGATCATACAATGAGCAGTTCTTC. This sequence encodes CASSYGGSYNEQFF.

A few counts support this clone. The CDR3 loop reads CSVWTSGGFSYNEQFF. The CDR3 DNA sequence: TGCAGCGTTTGGACTAGCGGGGGGTTCTCCTACAATGAGCAGTTCTTC. The chain is built from TRBV29-1 and TRBJ2-1; 14 bases line up with TRBD2. V dropped 5 bases and J dropped 0; count of bases not matched to a gene: 3. There are 16 residues in the CDR3. Germline loops: CDR1 SQVTM, CDR2 ANQGSEA.

The chain combines TRBV10-2 with TRBJ2-2; 8 bases are a match to TRBD2. CDR3 size: 15 residues. CDR1 and CDR2 from the germline V gene are WSHSY and SAAADI. Trimming took 2 bases from V and 5 from J; bases not matched to a gene: 4. CDR3 in DNA: TGCGCCAGCAGTGAGCGGCTAGCGGGTACCGGGGAGCTGTTTTTT. This codes for CASSERLAGTGELFF.

This clone has just a few counts. The V call is TRBV25-1, the J call TRBJ1-1; the D gene is possibly TRBD1 (5 bases). This CDR3 contains 15 residues. Trimming left V 6 bases short and J 1 base short, with 15 bases between. Germline V gives CDR1 MGHDK, CDR2 SYGVNS. CDR3 region: CASREAGHSNTEAFF. The CDR3 DNA is TGTGCCAGCAGGGAAGCGGGGCATTCGAACACTGAAGCTTTCTTT.

This clone was observed once. V usage is TRBV7-8 and J usage is TRBJ2-5; the D gene is possibly TRBD2 (5 bases). The end of the DNA fits TRBJ2-7 better, so the J call may be wrong. The CDR3 is 14 residues long. Germline-derived CDR1 and CDR2 are SGHVS and FQNEAQ. The CDR3 loop reads CASSLERRLSEQYF. Written as DNA, the CDR3 is TGTGCCAGCAGCTTAGAGAGGAGGTTAAGCGAGCAGTACTTC.

This chain links TRBV6-4 with TRBJ2-2; 7 bases are a match to TRBD2. The V segment lost 2 bases and the J segment 5 bases; nucleotides outside the gene matches: 8. Germline CDR1 reads MRHNA; CDR2 reads SNTAGT. This CDR3 is 16 amino acids long. CDR3 coding DNA: TGTGCCAGCAGTGACGGTGGCGGGAGAGGAACCGGGGAGCTGTTTTTT. Translated: CASSDGGGRGTGELFF.

The chain links TRBV11-2 to TRBJ2-7; maybe TRBD1 (6 bases). CDR1 SGHAT and CDR2 FQNNGV come from the germline V gene. Between the trimmed V and J ends, which lost 5 bases and 6 bases, there was a span of 20 bases. The CDR3 sequence is 15 residues long. CDR3 nucleotides: TGTGCCAGCAGCCTAGTAGTCGGACAGCTCGCCGAGCAGTACTTC. It is translated as CASSLVVGQLAEQYF.